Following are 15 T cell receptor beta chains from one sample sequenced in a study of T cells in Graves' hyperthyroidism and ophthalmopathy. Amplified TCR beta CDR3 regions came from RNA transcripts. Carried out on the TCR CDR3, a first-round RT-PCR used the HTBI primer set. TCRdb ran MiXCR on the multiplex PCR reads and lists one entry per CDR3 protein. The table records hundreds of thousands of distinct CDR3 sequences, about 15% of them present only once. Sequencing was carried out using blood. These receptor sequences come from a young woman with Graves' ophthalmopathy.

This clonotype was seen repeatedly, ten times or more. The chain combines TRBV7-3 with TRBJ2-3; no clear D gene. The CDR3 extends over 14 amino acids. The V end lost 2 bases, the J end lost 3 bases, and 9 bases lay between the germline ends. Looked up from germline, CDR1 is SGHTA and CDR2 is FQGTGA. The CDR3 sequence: CASSLWGRTDTQYF. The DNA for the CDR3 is TGTGCCAGCAGCTTATGGGGTCGGACAGATACGCAGTATTTT. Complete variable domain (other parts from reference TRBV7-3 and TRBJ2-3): GAGVSQTPSNKVTEKGKYVELRCDPISGHTALYWYRQSLGQGPEFLIYFQGTGAADDSGLPNDRFFAVRPEGSVSTLKIQRTERGDSAVYLCASSLWGRTDTQYFGPGTRLTVL.

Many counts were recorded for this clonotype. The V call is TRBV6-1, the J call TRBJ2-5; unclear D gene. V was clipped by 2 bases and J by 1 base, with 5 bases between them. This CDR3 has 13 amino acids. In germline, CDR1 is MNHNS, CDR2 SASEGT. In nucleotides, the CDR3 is TGTGCCAGCAGTGAAAGGAGCCAAGAGACCCAGTACTTC. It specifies CASSERSQETQYF.

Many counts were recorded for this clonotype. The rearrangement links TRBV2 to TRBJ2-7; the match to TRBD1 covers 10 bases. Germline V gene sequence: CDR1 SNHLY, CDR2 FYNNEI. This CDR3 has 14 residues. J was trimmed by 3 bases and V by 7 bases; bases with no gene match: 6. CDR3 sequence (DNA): TGTGCCAGCAAGACGGACAGGGGGTACTACGAGCAGTACTTC. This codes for CASKTDRGYYEQYF.

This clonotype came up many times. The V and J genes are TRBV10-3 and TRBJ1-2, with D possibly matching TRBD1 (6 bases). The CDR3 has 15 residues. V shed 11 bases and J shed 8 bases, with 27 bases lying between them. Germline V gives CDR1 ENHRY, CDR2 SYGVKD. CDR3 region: CASSRGADLLQGYTF. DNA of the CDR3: TGTGCCTCTTCGAGGGGGGCAGATCTTCTGCAAGGCTACACCTTC.

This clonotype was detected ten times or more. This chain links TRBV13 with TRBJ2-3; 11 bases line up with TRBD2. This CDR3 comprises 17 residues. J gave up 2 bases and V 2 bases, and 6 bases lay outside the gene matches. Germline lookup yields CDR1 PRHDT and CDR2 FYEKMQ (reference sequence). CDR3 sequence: CASSLTTSGVHTDTQYF. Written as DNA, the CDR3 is TGTGCCAGCAGCTTAACGACTAGCGGGGTACACACAGATACGCAGTATTTT.

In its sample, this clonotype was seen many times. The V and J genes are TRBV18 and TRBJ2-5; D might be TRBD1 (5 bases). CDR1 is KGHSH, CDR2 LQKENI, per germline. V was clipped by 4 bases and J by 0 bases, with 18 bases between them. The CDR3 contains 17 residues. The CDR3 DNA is TGTGCCAGCTCACTTGGTTTGACAGCTCCTTACCAAGAGACCCAGTACTTC. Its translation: CASSLGLTAPYQETQYF.

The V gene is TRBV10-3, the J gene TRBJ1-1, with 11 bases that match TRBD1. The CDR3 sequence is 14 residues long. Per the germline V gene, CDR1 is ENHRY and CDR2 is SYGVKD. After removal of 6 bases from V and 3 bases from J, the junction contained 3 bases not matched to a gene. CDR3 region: CAIRRGQGDTEAFF. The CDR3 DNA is TGTGCCATCAGAAGGGGACAGGGGGACACTGAAGCTTTCTTT.

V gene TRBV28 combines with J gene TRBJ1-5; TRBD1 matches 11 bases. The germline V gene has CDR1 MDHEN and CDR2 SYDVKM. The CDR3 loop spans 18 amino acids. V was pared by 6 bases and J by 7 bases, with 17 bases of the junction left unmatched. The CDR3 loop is CASRAPVGTGGSRQPQHF. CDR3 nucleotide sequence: TGTGCCAGCAGAGCACCCGTCGGGACAGGGGGAAGTCGGCAGCCCCAGCATTTT.

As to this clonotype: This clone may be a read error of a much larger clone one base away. The CDR3 loop reads CTSLGQTLSTDTQYF. The CDR3 region has the DNA TGTACCAGCCTCGGACAGACACTATCCACAGATACGCAGTATTTT. V is TRBV28 and J is TRBJ2-3; D is perhaps TRBD1 (6 bases). CDR1 is MDHEN, CDR2 SYDVKM, per germline. The CDR3 has 15 residues. Full variable domain (outside the CDR3, taken from reference TRBV28 and TRBJ2-3): DVKVTQSSRYLVKRTGEKVFLECVQDMDHENMFWYRQDPGLGLRLIYFSYDVKMKEKGDIPEGYSVSREKKERFSLILESASTNQTSMYLCTSLGQTLSTDTQYFGPGTRLTVL.

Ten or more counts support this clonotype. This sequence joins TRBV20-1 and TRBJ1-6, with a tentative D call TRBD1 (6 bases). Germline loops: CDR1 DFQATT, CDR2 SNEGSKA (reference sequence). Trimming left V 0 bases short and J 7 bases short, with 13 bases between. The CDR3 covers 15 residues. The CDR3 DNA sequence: TGCAGTGCTAGAGATGCGGCAGGGGTCAATTCACCCCTCCACTTT. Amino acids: CSARDAAGVNSPLHF.

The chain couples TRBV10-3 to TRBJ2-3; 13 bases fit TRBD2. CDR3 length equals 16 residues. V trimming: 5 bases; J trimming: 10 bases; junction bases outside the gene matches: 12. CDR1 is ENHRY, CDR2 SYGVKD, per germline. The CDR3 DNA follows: TGTGCCATCAGTCCGGGACTAGCGGGGTCCTCGGGTGCGCAGTATTTT. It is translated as CAISPGLAGSSGAQYF.

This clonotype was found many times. This CDR3 is CASSLDSQGTLTEAFF. The CDR3 region has the DNA TGCGCCAGCAGCTTGGATTCCCAGGGAACGTTAACTGAAGCTTTCTTT. The genes are TRBV5-1 and TRBJ1-1, with D perhaps TRBD1 (5 bases). The CDR3 is made up of 16 amino acids. Trimming shortened V by 0 bases and J by 5 bases, and 17 bases separated the two germline ends. Germline V lookup: CDR1 SGHRS, CDR2 YFSETQ. Variable domain in full (rest from reference TRBV5-1 and TRBJ1-1): KAGVTQTPRYLIKTRGQQVTLSCSPISGHRSVSWYQQTPGQGLQFLFEYFSETQRNKGNFPGRFSGRQFSNSRSEMNVSTLELGDSALYLCASSLDSQGTLTEAFFGQGTRLTVV.

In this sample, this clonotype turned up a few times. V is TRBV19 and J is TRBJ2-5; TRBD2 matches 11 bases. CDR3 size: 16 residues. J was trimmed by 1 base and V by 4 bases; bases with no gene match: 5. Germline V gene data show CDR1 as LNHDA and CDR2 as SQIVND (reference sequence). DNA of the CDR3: TGTGCCAGTAGTAATAGACTAGCGGGAAGCCAAGAGACCCAGTACTTC. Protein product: CASSNRLAGSQETQYF.

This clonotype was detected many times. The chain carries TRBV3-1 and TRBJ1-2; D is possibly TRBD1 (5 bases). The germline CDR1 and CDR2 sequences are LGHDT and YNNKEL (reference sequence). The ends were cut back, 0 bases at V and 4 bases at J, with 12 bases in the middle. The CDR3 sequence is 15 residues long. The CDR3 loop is CASSQDGGRLYGYTF. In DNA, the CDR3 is TGTGCCAGCAGCCAAGACGGGGGACGACTCTATGGCTACACCTTC. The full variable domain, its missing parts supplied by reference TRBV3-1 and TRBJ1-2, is DTAVSQTPKYLVTQMGNDKSIKCEQNLGHDTMYWYKQDSKKFLKIMFSYNNKELIINETVPNRFSPKSPDKAHLNLHINSLELGDSAVYFCASSQDGGRLYGYTFGSGTRLTVV.

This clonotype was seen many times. The CDR3 DNA reads as TGTGCCAGCTCACCAAACCGAAAACTGACAGGGACTGGGGCCAACGTCCTGACTTTC. Translating it yields CASSPNRKLTGTGANVLTF. The chain recombines TRBV18 with TRBJ2-6, with 7 bases that match TRBD1. Trimming removed 2 bases from V and 2 bases from J; junction bases left unmatched: 12. The CDR3 totals 19 residues. Per the germline V gene, CDR1 is KGHSH and CDR2 is LQKENI.